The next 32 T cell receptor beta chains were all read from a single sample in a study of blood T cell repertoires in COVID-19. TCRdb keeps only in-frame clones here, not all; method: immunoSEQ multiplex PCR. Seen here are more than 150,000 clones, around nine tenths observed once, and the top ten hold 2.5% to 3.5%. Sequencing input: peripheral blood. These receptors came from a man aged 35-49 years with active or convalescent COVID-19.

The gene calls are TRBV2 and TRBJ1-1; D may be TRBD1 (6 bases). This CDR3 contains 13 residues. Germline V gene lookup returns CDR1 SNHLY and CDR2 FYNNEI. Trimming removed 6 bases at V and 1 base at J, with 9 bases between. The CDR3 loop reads CASSGTQNTEAFF. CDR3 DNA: TGTGCCAGCAGCGGGACACAGAACACTGAAGCTTTCTTT.

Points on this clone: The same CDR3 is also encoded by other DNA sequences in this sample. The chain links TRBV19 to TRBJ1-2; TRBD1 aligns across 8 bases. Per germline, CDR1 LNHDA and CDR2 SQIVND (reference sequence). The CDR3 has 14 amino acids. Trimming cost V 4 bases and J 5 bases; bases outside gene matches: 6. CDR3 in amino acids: CASSTGQGPYGYTF. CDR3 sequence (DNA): TGTGCCAGTAGTACCGGACAGGGACCGTATGGCTACACCTTC.

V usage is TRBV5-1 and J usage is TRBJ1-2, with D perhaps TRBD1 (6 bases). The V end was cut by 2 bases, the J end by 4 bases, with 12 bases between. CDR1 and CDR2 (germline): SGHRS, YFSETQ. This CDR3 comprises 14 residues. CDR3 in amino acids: CASSLDRIGYGYTF. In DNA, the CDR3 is TGCGCCAGCAGCTTAGACAGGATCGGCTATGGCTACACCTTC. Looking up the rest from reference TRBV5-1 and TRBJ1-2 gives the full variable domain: KAGVTQTPRYLIKTRGQQVTLSCSPISGHRSVSWYQQTPGQGLQFLFEYFSETQRNKGNFPGRFSGRQFSNSRSEMNVSTLELGDSALYLCASSLDRIGYGYTFGSGTRLTVV.

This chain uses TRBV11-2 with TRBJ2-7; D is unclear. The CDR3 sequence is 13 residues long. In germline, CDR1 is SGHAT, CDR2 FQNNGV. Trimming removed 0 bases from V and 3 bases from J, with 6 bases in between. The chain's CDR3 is CASSLDYSYEQYF. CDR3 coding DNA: TGTGCCAGCAGCTTAGACTACAGCTACGAGCAGTACTTC.

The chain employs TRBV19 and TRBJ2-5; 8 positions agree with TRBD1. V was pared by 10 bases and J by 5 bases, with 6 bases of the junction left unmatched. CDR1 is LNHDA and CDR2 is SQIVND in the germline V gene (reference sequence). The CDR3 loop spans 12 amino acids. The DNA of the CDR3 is TGTGCCATAAGGACAGGGATGGAGACCCAGTACTTC. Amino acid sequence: CAIRTGMETQYF.

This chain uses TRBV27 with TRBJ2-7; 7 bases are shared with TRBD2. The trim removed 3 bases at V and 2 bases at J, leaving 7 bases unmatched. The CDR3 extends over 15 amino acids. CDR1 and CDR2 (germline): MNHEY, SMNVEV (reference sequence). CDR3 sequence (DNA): TGTGCCAGCAGTTTCCAGCCGGGAGGAACCTACGAGCAGTACTTC. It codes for CASSFQPGGTYEQYF.

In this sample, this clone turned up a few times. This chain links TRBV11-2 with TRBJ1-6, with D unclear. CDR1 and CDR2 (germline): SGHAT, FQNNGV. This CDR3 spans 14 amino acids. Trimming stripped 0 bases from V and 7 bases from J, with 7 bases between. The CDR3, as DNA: TGTGCCAGCAGCTTAGACCCGGGGAATTCACCCCTCCACTTT. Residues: CASSLDPGNSPLHF.

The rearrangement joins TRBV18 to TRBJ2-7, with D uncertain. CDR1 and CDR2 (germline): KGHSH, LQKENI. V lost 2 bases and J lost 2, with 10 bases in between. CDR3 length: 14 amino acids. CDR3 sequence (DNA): TGTGCCAGCTCACCAAACAACAGTCCCTACGAGCAGTACTTC. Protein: CASSPNNSPYEQYF.

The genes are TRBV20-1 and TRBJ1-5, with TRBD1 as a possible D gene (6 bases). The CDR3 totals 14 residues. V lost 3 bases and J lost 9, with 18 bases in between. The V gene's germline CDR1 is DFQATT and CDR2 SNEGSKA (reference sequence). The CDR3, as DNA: TGCAGTGCTAGTTTTGGGGACACTTCTGGGCCCCAGCATTTT. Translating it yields CSASFGDTSGPQHF.

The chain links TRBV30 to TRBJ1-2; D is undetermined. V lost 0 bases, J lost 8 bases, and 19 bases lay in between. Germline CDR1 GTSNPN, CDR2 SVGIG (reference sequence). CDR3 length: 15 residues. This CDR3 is CAWSVPDGGRGGYTF. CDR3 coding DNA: TGTGCCTGGAGTGTACCGGACGGAGGTAGAGGCGGCTACACCTTC.

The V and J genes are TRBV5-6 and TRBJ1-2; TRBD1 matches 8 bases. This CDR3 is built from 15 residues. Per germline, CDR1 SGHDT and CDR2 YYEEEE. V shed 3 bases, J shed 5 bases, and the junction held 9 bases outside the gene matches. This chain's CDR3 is CASSYGTGLAYGYTF. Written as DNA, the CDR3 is TGTGCCAGCAGCTACGGGACAGGTCTTGCGTATGGCTACACCTTC.

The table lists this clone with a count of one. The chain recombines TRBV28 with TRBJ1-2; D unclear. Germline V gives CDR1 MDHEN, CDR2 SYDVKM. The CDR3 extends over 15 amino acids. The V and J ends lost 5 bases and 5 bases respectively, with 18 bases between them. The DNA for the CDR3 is TGTGCCAGCAGTAACCCGGGGAGGCTCGGATATGGCTACACCTTC. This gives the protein CASSNPGRLGYGYTF.

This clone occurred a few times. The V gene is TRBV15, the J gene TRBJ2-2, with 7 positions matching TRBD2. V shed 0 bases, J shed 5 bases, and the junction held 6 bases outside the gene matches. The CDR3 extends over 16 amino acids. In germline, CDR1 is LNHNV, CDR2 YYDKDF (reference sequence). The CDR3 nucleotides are TGTGCCACCAGCAGAGAGGGACTCGGGGGGACCGGGGAGCTGTTTTTT. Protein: CATSREGLGGTGELFF.

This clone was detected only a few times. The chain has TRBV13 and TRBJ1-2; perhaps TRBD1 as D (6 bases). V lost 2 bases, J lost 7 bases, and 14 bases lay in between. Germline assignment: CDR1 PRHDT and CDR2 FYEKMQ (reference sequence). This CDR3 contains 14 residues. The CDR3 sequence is CASSLRGIPLGYTF. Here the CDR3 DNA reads TGTGCCAGCAGCTTAAGGGGGATTCCGCTTGGCTACACCTTC.

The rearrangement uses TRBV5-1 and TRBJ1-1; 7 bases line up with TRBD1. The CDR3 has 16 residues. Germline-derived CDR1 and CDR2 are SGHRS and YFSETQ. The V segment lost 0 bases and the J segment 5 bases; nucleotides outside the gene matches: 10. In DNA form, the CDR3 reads TGCGCCAGCAGCTTGGGCCAAACAGGGGTGGGTACTGAAGCTTTCTTT. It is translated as CASSLGQTGVGTEAFF.

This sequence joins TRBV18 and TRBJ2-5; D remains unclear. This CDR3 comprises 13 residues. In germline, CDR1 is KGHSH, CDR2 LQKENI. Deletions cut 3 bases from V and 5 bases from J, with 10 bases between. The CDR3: CASSPPVLETQYF. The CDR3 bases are TGTGCCAGCTCACCCCCGGTTTTGGAGACCCAGTACTTC.

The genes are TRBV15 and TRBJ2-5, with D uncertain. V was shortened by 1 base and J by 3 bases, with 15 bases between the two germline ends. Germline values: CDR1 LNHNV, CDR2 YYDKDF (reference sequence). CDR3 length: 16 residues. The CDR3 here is CATSRARYSLEETQYF. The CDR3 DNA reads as TGTGCCACCAGCAGAGCTAGATATTCGCTAGAAGAGACCCAGTACTTC.

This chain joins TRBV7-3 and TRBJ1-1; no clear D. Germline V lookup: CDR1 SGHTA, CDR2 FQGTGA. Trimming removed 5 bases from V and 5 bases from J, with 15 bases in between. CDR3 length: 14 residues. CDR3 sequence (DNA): TGTGCCAGCAGCCCTGACACCGATGCGACTGAAGCTTTCTTT. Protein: CASSPDTDATEAFF.

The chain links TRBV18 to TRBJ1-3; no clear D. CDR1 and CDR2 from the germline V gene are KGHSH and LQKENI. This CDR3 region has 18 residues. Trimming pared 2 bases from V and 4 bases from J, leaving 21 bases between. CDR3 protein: CASSPSIVRGPSGNTIYF. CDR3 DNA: TGTGCCAGCTCACCATCAATTGTACGCGGGCCCTCGGGAAACACCATATATTTT.

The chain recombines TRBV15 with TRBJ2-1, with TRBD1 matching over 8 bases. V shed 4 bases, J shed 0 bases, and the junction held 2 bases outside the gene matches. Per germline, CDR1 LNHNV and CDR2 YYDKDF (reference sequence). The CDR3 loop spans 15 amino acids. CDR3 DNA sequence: TGTGCCACCAGCACCGACAGGGGCTCCTACAATGAGCAGTTCTTC. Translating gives CATSTDRGSYNEQFF. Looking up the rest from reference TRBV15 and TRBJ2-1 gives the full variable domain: DAMVIQNPRYQVTQFGKPVTLSCSQTLNHNVMYWYQQKSSQAPKLLFHYYDKDFNNEADTPDNFQSRRPNTSFCFLDIRSPGLGDTAMYLCATSTDRGSYNEQFFGPGTRLTVL.

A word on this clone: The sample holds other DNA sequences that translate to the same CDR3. CDR3 protein: CATSDLQGTNTGELFF. For the CDR3, the DNA is TGTGCCACCAGTGATTTGCAGGGCACGAACACCGGGGAGCTGTTTTTT. The chain joins TRBV24-1 to TRBJ2-2; D perhaps matches TRBD1 (5 bases). The CDR3 is 16 residues long. The ends were cut back, 0 bases at V and 0 bases at J, with 7 bases in the middle. Germline-derived CDR1 and CDR2 are KGHDR and SFDVKD.

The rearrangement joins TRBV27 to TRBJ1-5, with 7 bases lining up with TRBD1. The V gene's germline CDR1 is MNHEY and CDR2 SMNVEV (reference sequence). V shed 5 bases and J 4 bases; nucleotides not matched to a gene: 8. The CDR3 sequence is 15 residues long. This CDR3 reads CASSPGQEFNQPQHF. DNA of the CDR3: TGTGCCAGCAGTCCCGGACAGGAGTTTAATCAGCCCCAGCATTTT.

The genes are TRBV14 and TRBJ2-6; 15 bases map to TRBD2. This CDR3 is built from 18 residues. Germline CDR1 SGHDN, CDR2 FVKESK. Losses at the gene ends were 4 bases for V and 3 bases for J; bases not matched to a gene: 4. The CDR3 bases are TGTGCCAGCAGCCCGGGACTAGCGGGGGGTTTTGGGGCCAACGTCCTGACTTTC. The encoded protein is CASSPGLAGGFGANVLTF.

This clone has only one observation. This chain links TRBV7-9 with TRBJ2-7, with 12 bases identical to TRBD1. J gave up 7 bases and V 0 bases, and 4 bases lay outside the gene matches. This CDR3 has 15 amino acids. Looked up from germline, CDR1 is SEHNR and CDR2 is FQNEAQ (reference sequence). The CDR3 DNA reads TGTGCCAGCAGCTTAGCGGGACAGGGGGCGAGGGAGCAGTACTTC. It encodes CASSLAGQGAREQYF.

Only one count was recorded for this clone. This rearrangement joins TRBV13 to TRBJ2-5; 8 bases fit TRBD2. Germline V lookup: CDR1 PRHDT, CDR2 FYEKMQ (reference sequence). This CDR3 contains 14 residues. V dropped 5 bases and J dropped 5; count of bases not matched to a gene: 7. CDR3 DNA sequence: TGTGCCAGCAGCCCCGGGACTAGGGGGGAGACCCAGTACTTC. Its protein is CASSPGTRGETQYF.

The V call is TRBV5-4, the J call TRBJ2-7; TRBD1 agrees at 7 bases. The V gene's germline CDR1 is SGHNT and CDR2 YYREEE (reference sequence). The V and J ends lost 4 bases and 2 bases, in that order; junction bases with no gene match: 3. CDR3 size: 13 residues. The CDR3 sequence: CASSPGQTYEQYF. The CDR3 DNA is TGTGCCAGCAGCCCGGGACAGACCTACGAGCAGTACTTC. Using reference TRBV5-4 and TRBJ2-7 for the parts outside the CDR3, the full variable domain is ETGVTQSPTHLIKTRGQQVTLRCSSQSGHNTVSWYQQALGQGPQFIFQYYREEENGRGNFPPRFSGLQFPNYSSELNVNALELDDSALYLCASSPGQTYEQYFGPGTRLTVT.

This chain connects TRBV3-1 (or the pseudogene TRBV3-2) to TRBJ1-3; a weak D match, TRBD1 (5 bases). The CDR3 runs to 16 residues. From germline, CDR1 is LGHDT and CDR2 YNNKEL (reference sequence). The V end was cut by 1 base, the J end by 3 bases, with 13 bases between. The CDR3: CASSQVNAGVGNTIYF. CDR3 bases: TGTGCCAGCAGCCAAGTTAATGCGGGGGTTGGAAACACCATATATTTT.

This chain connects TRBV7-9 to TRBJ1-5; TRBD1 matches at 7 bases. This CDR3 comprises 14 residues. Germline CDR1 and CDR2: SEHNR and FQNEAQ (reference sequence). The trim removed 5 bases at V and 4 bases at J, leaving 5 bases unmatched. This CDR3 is CASSLGQPNQPQHF. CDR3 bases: TGTGCCAGCAGCCTGGGACAGCCAAATCAGCCCCAGCATTTT.

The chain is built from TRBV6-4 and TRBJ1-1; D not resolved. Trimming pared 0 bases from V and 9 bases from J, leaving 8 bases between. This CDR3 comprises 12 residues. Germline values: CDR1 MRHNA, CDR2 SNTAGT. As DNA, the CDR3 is TGTGCCAGCAGTGACTCCGGAGGCCAAGCTTTCTTT. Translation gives CASSDSGGQAFF.

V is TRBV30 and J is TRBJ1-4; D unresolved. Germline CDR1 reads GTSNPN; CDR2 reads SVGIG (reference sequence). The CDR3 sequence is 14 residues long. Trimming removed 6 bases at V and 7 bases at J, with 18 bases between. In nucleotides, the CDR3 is TGTGCCTGCGGCCCTACCTCGGGTACTGAAAAACTGTTTTTT. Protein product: CACGPTSGTEKLFF.

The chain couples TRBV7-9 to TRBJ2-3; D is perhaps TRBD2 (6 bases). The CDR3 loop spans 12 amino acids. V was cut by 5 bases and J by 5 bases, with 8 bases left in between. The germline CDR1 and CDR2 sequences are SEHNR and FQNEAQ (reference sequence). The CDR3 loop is CASSPAGDTQYF. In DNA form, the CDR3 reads TGTGCCAGCAGCCCAGCGGGAGATACGCAGTATTTT.

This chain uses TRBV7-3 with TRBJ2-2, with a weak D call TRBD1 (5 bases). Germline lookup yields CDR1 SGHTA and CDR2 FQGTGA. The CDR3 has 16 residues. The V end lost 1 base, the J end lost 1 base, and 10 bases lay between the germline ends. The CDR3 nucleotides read TGTGCCAGCAGCTTAAGGGGAACAGGGAACACCGGGGAGCTGTTTTTT. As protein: CASSLRGTGNTGELFF.